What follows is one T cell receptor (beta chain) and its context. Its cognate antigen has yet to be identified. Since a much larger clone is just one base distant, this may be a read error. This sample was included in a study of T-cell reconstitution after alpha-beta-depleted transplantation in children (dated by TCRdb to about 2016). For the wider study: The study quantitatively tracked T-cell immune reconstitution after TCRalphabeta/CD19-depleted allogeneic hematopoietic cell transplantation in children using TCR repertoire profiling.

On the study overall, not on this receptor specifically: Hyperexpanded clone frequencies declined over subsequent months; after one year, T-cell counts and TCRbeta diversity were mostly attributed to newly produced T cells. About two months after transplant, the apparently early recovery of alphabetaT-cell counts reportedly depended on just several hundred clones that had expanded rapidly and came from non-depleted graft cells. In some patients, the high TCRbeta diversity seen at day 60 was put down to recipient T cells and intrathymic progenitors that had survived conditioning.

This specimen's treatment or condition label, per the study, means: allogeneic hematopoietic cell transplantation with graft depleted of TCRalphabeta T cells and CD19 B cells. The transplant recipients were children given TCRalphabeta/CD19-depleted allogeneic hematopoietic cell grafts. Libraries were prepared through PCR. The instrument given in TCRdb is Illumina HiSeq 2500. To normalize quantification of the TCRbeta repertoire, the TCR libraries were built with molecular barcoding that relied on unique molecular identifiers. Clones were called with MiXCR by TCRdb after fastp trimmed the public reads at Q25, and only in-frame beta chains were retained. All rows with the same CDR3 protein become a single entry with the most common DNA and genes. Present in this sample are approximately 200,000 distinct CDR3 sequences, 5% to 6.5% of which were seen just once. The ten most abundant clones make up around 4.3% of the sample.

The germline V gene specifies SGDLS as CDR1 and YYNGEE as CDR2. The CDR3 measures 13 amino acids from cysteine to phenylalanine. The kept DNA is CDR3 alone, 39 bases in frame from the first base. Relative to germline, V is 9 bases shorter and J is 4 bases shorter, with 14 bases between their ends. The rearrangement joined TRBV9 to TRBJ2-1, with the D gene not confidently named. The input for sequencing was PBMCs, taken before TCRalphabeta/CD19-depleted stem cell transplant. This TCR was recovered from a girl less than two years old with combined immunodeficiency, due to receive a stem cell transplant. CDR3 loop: CATSEANYNEQFF. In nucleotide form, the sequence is TGTGCCACCAGTGAGGCCAATTACAATGAGCAGTTCTTC.